What follows is one T cell receptor (beta chain) and its context. Its antigen remains unidentified. Patients who underwent sequencing had shown CD8+CD57+ cell expansion by flow cytometry. Severe acquired aplastic anemia was present in all patients. Genomic DNA, the template, was used for profiling of the TCR beta VDJ and CDR3. MiXCR, applied by TCRdb to the reads, yields one record per CDR3 protein. The table shows approximately 300,000 distinct CDR3 sequences, with approximately 57% occurring only once. This record belongs to a study of CD8+CD57+ T cells in acquired aplastic anemia. Whole-study context: The average for DNA from sorted CD4+ and CD8+ cells was roughly 3 ug. Study observations and caveats: Patients showed no significant difference from controls in CD8+ Simpson's diversity. Shared by patients and controls, 25 to 30 CD8+ CDR3s were abundant in patients.

The CDR3 has 15 amino acids. The germline V gene has CDR1 SGHVT and CDR2 SQSDAQ. V lost 1 base, J lost 1 base, and 10 bases lay in between. The chain employs TRBV7-4 and TRBJ1-2; no definite D call. The receptor's source is a human donor with aplastic anemia. The sample consisted of sorted CD4+, CD8+, or CD8+CD57+ T cells (not recorded which) from PBMCs. CDR3 sequence: CASSLGETNNYGYTF. The CDR3 region has the DNA TGTGCCAGCAGCTTAGGAGAGACAAATAACTATGGCTACACCTTC.